Listed below are T cell receptor beta chains from one sample, sequenced in a study of beta chain features in type 1 diabetes. Sequencing was performed with immunoSEQ multiplex PCR; in TCRdb, only in-frame clones are kept and a portion is missing. The sample holds 250,000 to 300,000 clones, 13% to 15% seen once. The sequencing input was naive CD4+ T cells from blood. These receptors originate from a man between 25 and 39 years old with type 1 diabetes. The CDR3 runs from the conserved cysteine through the conserved F or W. Rows give clone size only sometimes, using once, few, many, or a class for an expanded clone.

V: TRBV5-1
size: few
CDR3: CASSFVGGGNEQFF

V: TRBV28
size: -
CDR3: CASSLGPGTEAFF

V: TRBV7-9
size: -
CDR3: CASSSPTSSSNEQFF

V: TRBV15
size: -
CDR3: CATSREGTGISQQYF

V: TRBV19
size: few
CDR3: CASSVRIGLEAFF

V: TRBV15
size: few
CDR3: CATTKGAGVYADTQYF

V: TRBV28
size: few
CDR3: CASSRPSGRGTDTQYF

V: TRBV5-1
size: -
CDR3: CASSPGGYSNQPQHF

V: TRBV19
size: -
CDR3: CASSISPGMNTEAFF

V: TRBV5-4
size: -
CDR3: CASSYKSGETQYF

V: TRBV9
size: -
CDR3: CASSSGTGVNQPQHF

V: TRBV4-2
size: -
CDR3: CASSQSSGRLETQYF

V: TRBV5-4
size: few
CDR3: CATRQGSYEQYF

V: TRBV6-5
size: few
CDR3: CASRSQGDEQFF

V: TRBV28
size: few
CDR3: CASSSTGLTGEQYF

V: TRBV28
size: -
CDR3: CASSGLTSGKTWNEQFF

V: TRBV2
size: -
CDR3: CANSGGGEQYF

V: TRBV29-1
size: few
CDR3: CSVETGEGGNQPQHF

V: TRBV5-1
size: few
CDR3: CASSLARTSGNNEQFF

V: TRBV13
size: -
CDR3: CASSLAGGMADTQYF

V: TRBV5-1
size: -
CDR3: CASSTGLAGGPYTGELFF

V: TRBV9
size: -
CDR3: CASSVELAPSSYNEQFF

V: TRBV7-9
size: few
CDR3: CASSLRGTGSYEQYF

V: TRBV4-1
size: few
CDR3: CASSQARYGTINVQRYF

V: TRBV5-1
size: -
CDR3: CASSLDHEQYF

V: TRBV5-1
size: few
CDR3: CASSWRGPAEQYF

V: TRBV10-3
size: -
CDR3: CAIRPTVNTEAFF

V: TRBV29-1
size: few
CDR3: CSVVGQGGTEAFF

V: TRBV9
size: few
CDR3: CASSKGVGEGTEAFF

V: TRBV5-1
size: few
CDR3: CASSTGTASTDTQYF

V: TRBV5-4
size: -
CDR3: CASSSEGAGGYWSSYEQYF

V: TRBV5-1
size: once
CDR3: CASSPGTSGGTQYF

V: TRBV2
size: -
CDR3: CASSYSQETQYF

V: TRBV6-6
size: -
CDR3: CASRGTGNYGYTF

V: TRBV7-2
size: -
CDR3: CASSRIAGFSYEQYF